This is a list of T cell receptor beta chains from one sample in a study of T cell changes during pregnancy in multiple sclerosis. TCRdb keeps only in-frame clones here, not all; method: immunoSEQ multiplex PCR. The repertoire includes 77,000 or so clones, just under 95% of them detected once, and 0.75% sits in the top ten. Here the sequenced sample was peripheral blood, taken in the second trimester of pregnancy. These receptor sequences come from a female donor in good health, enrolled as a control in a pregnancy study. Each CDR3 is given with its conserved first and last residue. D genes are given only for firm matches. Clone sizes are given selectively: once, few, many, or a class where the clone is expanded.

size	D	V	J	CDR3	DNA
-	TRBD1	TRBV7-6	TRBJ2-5	CASSPTGTAYQETQYF	TGTGCCAGCAGCCCGACCGGGACAGCGTACCAAGAGACCCAGTACTTC
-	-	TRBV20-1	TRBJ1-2	CSVPGGYTF	TGCAGTGTACCGGGGGGCTACACCTTC
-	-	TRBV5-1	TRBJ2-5	CASSAARERIQETQYF	TGCGCCAGCAGCGCGGCCAGAGAGAGAATTCAAGAGACCCAGTACTTC
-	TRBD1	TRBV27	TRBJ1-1	CASSHRGPTEAFF	TGTGCCAGCAGCCACAGGGGCCCCACTGAAGCTTTCTTT
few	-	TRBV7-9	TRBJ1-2	CASSLDRVRRGYTF	TGTGCCAGCAGCTTAGACCGGGTTCGCCGTGGCTACACCTTC
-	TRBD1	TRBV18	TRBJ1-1	CASSRQTGENTEAFF	TGTGCCAGCTCACGACAGACAGGGGAGAACACTGAAGCTTTCTTT
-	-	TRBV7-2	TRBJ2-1	CASSLVMAGNEQFF	TGTGCCAGCAGCTTAGTAATGGCGGGGAATGAGCAGTTCTTC
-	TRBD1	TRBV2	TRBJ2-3	CASRDSLGTVTDTQYF	TGTGCCAGCAGGGATTCCCTCGGGACAGTCACAGATACGCAGTATTTT
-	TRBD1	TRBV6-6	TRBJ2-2	CASSYRQGSAGELFF	TGTGCCAGCAGTTACCGACAGGGTTCGGCCGGGGAGCTGTTTTTT
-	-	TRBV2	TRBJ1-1	CASGRGLTNTEAFF	TGTGCCAGCGGGAGGGGCCTCACGAACACTGAAGCTTTCTTT
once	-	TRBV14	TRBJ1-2	CASSQAGLGYYGYTF	TGTGCCAGCAGCCAAGCCGGACTGGGCTATTATGGCTACACCTTC
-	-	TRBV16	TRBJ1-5	CASSQRGKAQHF	TGTGCCAGCAGCCAACGGGGAAAGGCCCAGCATTTT
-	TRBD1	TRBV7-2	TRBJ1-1	CASEGQANTEAFF	TGTGCCAGCGAAGGACAGGCCAACACTGAAGCTTTCTTT
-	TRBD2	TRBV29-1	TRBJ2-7	CSAGTTLYEQYF	TGCAGTGCCGGGACTACCCTCTACGAGCAGTACTTC
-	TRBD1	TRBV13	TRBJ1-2	CASSYDRGYGYTF	TGTGCCAGCAGCTACGACAGGGGCTATGGCTACACCTTC
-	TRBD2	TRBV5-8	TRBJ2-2	CASSPGLLTGELFF	TGTGCCAGCAGCCCGGGACTACTCACCGGGGAGCTGTTTTTT
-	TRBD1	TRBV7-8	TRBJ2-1	CASSPGQGYGSYNEQFF	TGTGCCAGCAGCCCAGGACAGGGGTATGGCTCCTACAATGAGCAGTTCTTC
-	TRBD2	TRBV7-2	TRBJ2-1	CASSPRASGGQGNEQFF	TGTGCCAGCAGCCCTCGGGCTAGCGGGGGGCAGGGGAATGAGCAGTTCTTC
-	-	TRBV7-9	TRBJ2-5	CASSLSAGSETQYF	TGTGCCAGCAGCTTATCCGCAGGGTCGGAGACCCAGTACTTC
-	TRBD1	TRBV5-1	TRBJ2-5	CASSGGQGSRETQYF	TGCGCCAGCAGCGGCGGACAGGGGAGCAGAGAGACCCAGTACTTC
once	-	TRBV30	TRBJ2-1	CAWSGGASYNEQFF	TGTGCCTGGAGTGGTGGGGCCTCCTACAATGAGCAGTTCTTC
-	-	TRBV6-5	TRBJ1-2	CASSYSTGGYGYTF	TGTGCCAGCAGTTACTCCACGGGAGGCTATGGCTACACCTTC
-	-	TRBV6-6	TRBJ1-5	CASKREGSGQPQHF	TGTGCCAGCAAAAGGGAGGGATCGGGTCAGCCCCAGCATTTT
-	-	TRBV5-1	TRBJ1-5	CASSLDRHF	TGCGCCAGCAGCTTGGACAGGCATTTT
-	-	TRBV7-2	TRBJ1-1	CASSSLTEAFF	TGTGCCAGCAGCTCCCTCACTGAAGCTTTCTTT
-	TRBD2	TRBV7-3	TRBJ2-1	CASSLSPTSGGGYNEQFF	TGTGCCAGCAGCTTAAGTCCCACTAGCGGGGGGGGATACAATGAGCAGTTCTTC
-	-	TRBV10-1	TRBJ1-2	CASSDQPPGDYGYTF	TGCGCCAGCAGTGACCAACCCCCAGGGGACTATGGCTACACCTTC